This T cell receptor (beta chain) was profiled in a study of blood T cells in healthy people across ages. Findings of the study overall: Using unsorted PBMCs precluded a conclusive naive versus antigen-experienced comparison. Naive CD4+ cells and diversity were both higher in long-lived donors than in aged donors.

Per-sample PBMC isolation yielded at least 6 million cells. This clonotype was counted only a few times. What it recognizes is unknown. A J-beta primer mix and a sample-barcoded 5' primer were used in a second PCR of roughly 6 to 11 cycles. The yield of each sample was at least 2.5 million CDR3-containing paired-end reads. TCRdb re-called the 5' RACE reads through MiXCR, storing one row per CDR3 protein. The table has approximately 1.5 million distinct CDR3 sequences, roughly 43% seen once. This sequence was found in a woman younger than 30 in good health. The sample consisted of blood.

The CDR3 reads CASSLGQGSSGANVLTF. CDR3 bases: TGCGCCAGCAGCTTGGGACAGGGATCATCTGGGGCCAACGTCCTGACTTTC. The gene calls are TRBV5-1 and TRBJ2-6; 7 positions agree with TRBD1. After removal of 0 bases from V and 1 base from J, the junction contained 4 bases not matched to a gene. This CDR3 contains 17 residues. The germline CDR1 and CDR2 sequences are SGHRS and YFSETQ. The entire variable domain, with the rest obtained from reference TRBV5-1 and TRBJ2-6, is as follows: KAGVTQTPRYLIKTRGQQVTLSCSPISGHRSVSWYQQTPGQGLQFLFEYFSETQRNKGNFPGRFSGRQFSNSRSEMNVSTLELGDSALYLCASSLGQGSSGANVLTFGAGSRLTVL.